A single sample is the source of the 28 T cell receptor beta chains below, sequenced in a study of regulatory T cells in long-lasting Graves disease. Time point meaning: persistent/refractory GD, antithyroid drugs over 5 years with positive TRAb. PBMCs were the source of the RNA used for TCR sequencing. TCR beta libraries were built with iRepertoire HTBI primers and Arm-PCR of CDR3 regions. TCRdb re-called the multiplex PCR reads through MiXCR, storing one row per CDR3 protein. The sample has roughly 400,000 distinct CDR3 sequences, around a fifth seen once; the top ten hold around an eighth. This material consisted of peripheral blood mononuclear cells (PBMCs), taken when the disease was refractory, from a patient treated with antithyroid drugs. The receptor set was obtained from a female donor with Graves disease.

The rearrangement uses TRBV29-1 and TRBJ2-2; D unresolved. Germline CDR1 reads SQVTM; CDR2 reads ANQGSEA. Trimming stripped 5 bases from V and 5 bases from J, with 12 bases between. This CDR3 has 13 residues. The DNA for the CDR3 is TGCAGCGTTACCCCCTCCGGGACCGGGGAGCTGTTTTTT. The encoded protein is CSVTPSGTGELFF.

Note on this clonotype: A read error may explain this, as a much larger clone is one base away. V and J are TRBV7-2 and TRBJ2-7, with a tentative D call TRBD2 (6 bases). Germline CDR1 SGHTA, CDR2 FQGNSA. The CDR3 is made up of 15 amino acids. The CDR3 DNA is TGTGCCGGCAGCGGCCATAGGCGGGACCGGGACGAGCAGTACTTC. Encoded protein: CAGSGHRRDRDEQYF. The variable domain in full, completed from reference TRBV7-2 and TRBJ2-7, reads GAGVSQSPSNKVTEKGKDVELRCDPISGHTALYWYRQSLGQGLEFLIYFQGNSAPDKSGLPSDRFSAERTGGSVSTLTIQRTQQEDSAVYLCAGSGHRRDRDEQYFGPGTRLTVT.

This clonotype was observed many times. The chain uses TRBV2 and TRBJ1-6; weak D call: TRBD1 (5 bases). V dropped 0 bases and J dropped 10 bases, with 16 bases sitting between them. There are 16 residues in the CDR3. The germline CDR1 and CDR2 sequences are SNHLY and FYNNEI. The CDR3, as DNA: TGTGCCAGCAGTGAAGCCCCCCGAGGGGTAGGATCACCCCTCCACTTT. It specifies CASSEAPRGVGSPLHF.

The table lists this clonotype with a few counts. CDR3: CASSAGYMTYEQYF. For the CDR3, the DNA is TGTGCCAGCAGCGCGGGCTACATGACCTACGAGCAGTACTTC. This chain links TRBV9 with TRBJ2-7; D is ambiguous. CDR3 length: 14 residues. Germline CDR1 SGDLS, CDR2 YYNGEE. V gave up 3 bases and J gave up 2 bases, with 12 bases separating them.

Notes on this clonotype: A single base separates this from a much larger clone, so it may be a read error. The J gene is TRBJ1-1, the V gene TRBV6-2 or TRBV6-3; D remains ambiguous. CDR1 is MNHEY and CDR2 is SVGEGT in the germline V gene. This CDR3 has 15 residues. Trimming left V 7 bases short and J 0 bases short, with 15 bases between. CDR3 DNA sequence: TGTGCCAGCAACGGACTGGGGAACGTGAACACTGAAGCTTTCTTT. Translated, it gives CASNGLGNVNTEAFF.

This clonotype appeared a few times. V and J are TRBV12-3 or TRBV12-4 and TRBJ1-3; a possible D gene is TRBD1 (5 bases). The ends were cut back, 5 bases at V and 2 bases at J, with 13 bases in the middle. The CDR3 totals 15 residues. The CDR3 bases are TGTGCCAGCAGTCCCGGACATTTCGCTGGAAACACCATATATTTT. Its translation: CASSPGHFAGNTIYF.

As to this clonotype: A much larger clone lies a single base off, so this may be a read error. The chain joins TRBV6-2 or TRBV6-3 to TRBJ2-5, with 11 nucleotides matching TRBD2. The CDR3 consists of 15 residues. Looked up from germline, CDR1 is MNHEY and CDR2 is SVGEGT. DNA for the CDR3: TGTGCCGGCAGAGCCGGGACTAGCGGAAAAGAGACCCAGTACTTC. Residues: CAGRAGTSGKETQYF.

This clonotype was detected a few times. The chain uses TRBV20-1 and TRBJ2-7; the match to TRBD1 covers 8 bases. CDR1 and CDR2 (germline): DFQATT, SNEGSKA (reference sequence). The CDR3 is 14 amino acids. The V and J ends lost 6 bases and 1 base, in that order; junction bases with no gene match: 8. The CDR3 sequence: CSAQQGGRSYEQYF. In DNA form, the CDR3 reads TGCAGTGCACAACAGGGGGGAAGGTCCTACGAGCAGTACTTC.

This clonotype was observed many times. The rearrangement uses TRBV28 and TRBJ1-5, with D perhaps TRBD1 (5 bases). Germline CDR1 and CDR2: MDHEN and SYDVKM. This CDR3 contains 14 residues. V was clipped by 9 bases and J by 11 bases, with 23 bases between them. The CDR3 here is CARLGRGYQRAQHF. The CDR3 DNA reads TGTGCCAGGTTGGGTAGGGGCTATCAAAGGGCCCAGCATTTT.

This sequence joins TRBV27 and TRBJ2-2, with 8 bases fitting TRBD2. Germline assignment: CDR1 MNHEY and CDR2 SMNVEV (reference sequence). The V gene end was trimmed by 5 bases and the J gene end by 8 bases; junction bases not matched to a gene: 7. The CDR3 has 14 residues. The CDR3 DNA reads as TGTGCCAGCAGTGATCTAGGCGGGAGGGGGGAGCTGTTTTTT. It yields the protein CASSDLGGRGELFF.

V gene TRBV5-1 combines with J gene TRBJ1-2, with D unclear. This CDR3 contains 15 residues. Trimming took off 0 bases at V and 8 bases at J, with 17 bases between the two ends. Germline loops: CDR1 SGHRS, CDR2 YFSETQ. The DNA for the CDR3 is TGCGCCAGCAGCTTGGACTCACAACTAGGTGGGGGCTACACCTTC. Its protein product is CASSLDSQLGGGYTF.

The table lists this clonotype with many counts. V gene TRBV2 combines with J gene TRBJ2-2, with TRBD2 as a possible D gene (6 bases). V was clipped by 0 bases and J by 0 bases, with 14 bases between them. Germline V gene data show CDR1 as SNHLY and CDR2 as FYNNEI. This CDR3 has 18 amino acids. The DNA for the CDR3 is TGTGCCAGCAGTGAAGCGCTTCGGGCGGGAACGAACACCGGGGAGCTGTTTTTT. It translates to CASSEALRAGTNTGELFF.

This chain joins TRBV9 and TRBJ1-1; D gene ambiguous. Trimming stripped 3 bases from V and 0 bases from J, with 12 bases between. CDR1 SGDLS and CDR2 YYNGEE come from the germline V gene. This CDR3 has 15 residues. CDR3 loop: CASSASPGMNTEAFF. The CDR3 DNA is TGTGCCAGCAGCGCCAGCCCGGGAATGAACACTGAAGCTTTCTTT.

Of note for this clonotype: A read error is possible here, since a much larger clone lies one base away. The chain is built from TRBV2 and TRBJ1-2; D perhaps matches TRBD1 (6 bases). The CDR3 spans 15 residues. In germline, CDR1 is SNHLY, CDR2 FYNNEI. The CDR3: CASSLVDRANYGYAF. As DNA, the CDR3 is TGTGCCAGCAGCTTAGTGGACAGAGCTAACTATGGCTACGCCTTC.

This clonotype came up many times. The chain uses TRBV28 and TRBJ2-7; D call uncertain. The CDR3 contains 14 residues. Germline CDR1 is MDHEN and CDR2 is SYDVKM. The V end was cut by 3 bases, the J end by 0 bases, with 9 bases between. The CDR3 DNA sequence: TGTGCCAGCAGTTTGGGCAGCAGCTCCTACGAGCAGTACTTC. This codes for CASSLGSSSYEQYF.

The table lists this clonotype with many counts. The chain combines TRBV29-1 with TRBJ2-7; D unresolved. CDR1 is SQVTM and CDR2 is ANQGSEA in the germline V gene. With 4 bases removed from V and 4 bases from J, the gap between germline ends came to 17 bases. This CDR3 comprises 14 residues. The DNA of the CDR3 is TGCAGCGTTGTTTGGGTAGGGAAGGGTTACGAGCAGTACTTC. It yields the protein CSVVWVGKGYEQYF.

With regard to this clonotype: This may be a read error, as it is one base from a much larger clone. The V and J genes are TRBV2 and TRBJ2-6; 9 positions match TRBD1. Germline CDR1 is SNHLY and CDR2 is FYNNEI. V was pared by 5 bases and J by 0 bases, with 2 bases of the junction left unmatched. This CDR3 spans 16 amino acids. The CDR3 sequence is CASSRGQGSGANVLTF. The CDR3 DNA follows: TGTGCCAGCAGTCGGGGACAGGGCTCTGGGGCCAACGTCCTGACTTTC. The variable domain in full, completed from reference TRBV2 and TRBJ2-6, reads EPEVTQTPSHQVTQMGQEVILRCVPISNHLYFYWYRQILGQKVEFLVSFYNNEISEKSEIFDDQFSVERPDGSNFTLKIRSTKLEDSAMYFCASSRGQGSGANVLTFGAGSRLTVL.

The chain links TRBV15 to TRBJ1-5, with D perhaps TRBD1 (5 bases). The CDR3 covers 17 residues. Germline lookup yields CDR1 LNHNV and CDR2 YYDKDF (reference sequence). Trimming cost V 0 bases and J 3 bases, with 15 bases left between them. The CDR3 coding sequence is TGTGCCACCAGCAGAGATGAGGGTCGGGACTCCAATCAGCCCCAGCATTTT. Translation gives CATSRDEGRDSNQPQHF.

This sequence joins TRBV29-1 and TRBJ2-7; the D gene is possibly TRBD1 (6 bases). Germline V lookup: CDR1 SQVTM, CDR2 ANQGSEA. The CDR3 loop spans 13 amino acids. V lost 5 bases to trimming and J lost 1 base, with 12 bases between them. For the CDR3, the DNA is TGCAGCGTTTACGGACAGACGTCCTACGAGCAGTACTTC. Protein product: CSVYGQTSYEQYF.

This clonotype was observed many times. The CDR3, as DNA: TGTGCCAGCAGTCTTGGGTCGCACCGAGGTGGCTACACCTTC. Amino acid sequence: CASSLGSHRGGYTF. The chain links TRBV6-1 to TRBJ1-2; D gene ambiguous. This CDR3 spans 14 amino acids. V lost 5 bases and J 7 bases, leaving 17 bases between the germline ends. Germline V gene lookup returns CDR1 MNHNS and CDR2 SASEGT.

The chain carries TRBV19 and TRBJ2-5; D is possibly TRBD2 (6 bases). The CDR3 length is 15 residues. Germline CDR1 and CDR2: LNHDA and SQIVND (reference sequence). Trimming took 5 bases from V and 5 from J, leaving 18 bases between them. CDR3 in amino acids: CASSPHRESYETQYF. CDR3 DNA sequence: TGTGCCAGTAGTCCTCATCGGGAGAGTTACGAGACCCAGTACTTC.

Ten or more counts support this clonotype. The rearrangement uses TRBV28 and TRBJ1-5; 7 bases align to TRBD1. CDR3 length: 15 residues. V shed 5 bases and J 2 bases; nucleotides not matched to a gene: 6. Per the germline V gene, CDR1 is MDHEN and CDR2 is SYDVKM. The CDR3 loop is CASSRGQRGNQPQHF. In DNA form, the CDR3 reads TGTGCCAGCAGTAGGGGACAGCGGGGCAATCAGCCCCAGCATTTT. The full variable domain, in which reference TRBV28 and TRBJ1-5 provide the parts outside the CDR3, is DVKVTQSSRYLVKRTGEKVFLECVQDMDHENMFWYRQDPGLGLRLIYFSYDVKMKEKGDIPEGYSVSREKKERFSLILESASTNQTSMYLCASSRGQRGNQPQHFGDGTRLSIL.

The V call is TRBV11-2, the J call TRBJ2-1; no clear D gene. Germline lookup yields CDR1 SGHAT and CDR2 FQNNGV. The ends were cut back, 0 bases at V and 7 bases at J, with 4 bases in the middle. The CDR3 has 12 residues. The CDR3, as DNA: TGTGCCAGCAGCTTAGATCGGAATGAGCAGTTCTTC. It specifies CASSLDRNEQFF.

This chain uses TRBV5-1 with TRBJ2-3; 7 nucleotides match TRBD2. Trimming cost V 5 bases and J 0 bases; bases outside gene matches: 6. This CDR3 has 15 amino acids. Germline V gene lookup returns CDR1 SGHRS and CDR2 YFSETQ. In nucleotides, the CDR3 is TGCGCCAGCAGGGGGGGGACTTCCAGCACAGATACGCAGTATTTT. Translation: CASRGGTSSTDTQYF.

This chain uses TRBV6-1 with TRBJ1-3; D is uncertain. Trimming cost V 11 bases and J 4 bases, with 18 bases left between them. The CDR3 runs to 14 residues. The germline CDR1 and CDR2 sequences are MNHNS and SASEGT. In DNA form, the CDR3 reads TGTGCCGGTACCCTGAGTGCTAAAGGAAACACCATATATTTT. The encoded protein is CAGTLSAKGNTIYF.

The chain has TRBV20-1 and TRBJ2-2; D unresolved. From germline, CDR1 is DFQATT and CDR2 SNEGSKA (reference sequence). V was clipped by 3 bases and J by 0 bases, with 8 bases between them. The CDR3 is 14 residues long. The CDR3 sequence is CSASRNSNTGELFF. The CDR3 DNA reads as TGCAGTGCTAGCCGAAATTCGAACACCGGGGAGCTGTTTTTT.

This clonotype appeared a single time. This may be a read error: a much more frequent sequence differs by one nucleotide. The V gene is TRBV10-3, the J gene TRBJ2-5; no firm D call. Germline V lookup: CDR1 ENHRY, CDR2 SYGVKD. The CDR3 consists of 16 residues. The V gene lost 3 bases and the J gene lost 0 bases, with 14 bases spanning the gap. In DNA, the CDR3 is TGTGCCATCAGTGATTTAACTGGCGGCCACCAAGAGACCCAGTACTTC. Amino acid sequence: CAISDLTGGHQETQYF.

This clonotype was seen repeatedly, ten times or more. The chain employs TRBV6-1 and TRBJ2-7, with 7 bases that match TRBD1. CDR3 length equals 13 residues. J lost 3 bases, V lost 5 bases, and 4 bases had no gene match. Germline CDR1 and CDR2: MNHNS and SASEGT. CDR3 sequence reads: CASSQGQLYEQYF. The DNA of the CDR3 is TGTGCCAGCAGTCAGGGACAGCTCTACGAGCAGTACTTC.